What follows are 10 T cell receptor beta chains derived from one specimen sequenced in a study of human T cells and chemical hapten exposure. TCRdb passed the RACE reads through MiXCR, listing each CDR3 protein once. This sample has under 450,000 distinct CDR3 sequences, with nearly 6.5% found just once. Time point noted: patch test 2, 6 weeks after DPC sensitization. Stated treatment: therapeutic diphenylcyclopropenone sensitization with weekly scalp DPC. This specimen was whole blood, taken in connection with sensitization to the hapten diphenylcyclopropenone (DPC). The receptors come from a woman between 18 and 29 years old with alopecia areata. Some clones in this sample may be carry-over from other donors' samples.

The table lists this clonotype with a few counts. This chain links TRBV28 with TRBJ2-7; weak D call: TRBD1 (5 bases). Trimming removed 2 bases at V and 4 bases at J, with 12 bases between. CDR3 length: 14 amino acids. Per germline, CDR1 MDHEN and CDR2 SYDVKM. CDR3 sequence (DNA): TGTGCCAGCAGTTTAGGAGTCACAGGATACGAGCAGTACTTC. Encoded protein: CASSLGVTGYEQYF.

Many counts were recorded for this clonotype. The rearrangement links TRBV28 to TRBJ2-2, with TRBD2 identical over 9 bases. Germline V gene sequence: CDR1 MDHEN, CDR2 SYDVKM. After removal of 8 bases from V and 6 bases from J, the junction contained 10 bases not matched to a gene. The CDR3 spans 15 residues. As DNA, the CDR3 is TGTGCCAGCGGATCTATTAGCGGGGGAGCCGGGGAGCTGTTTTTT. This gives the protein CASGSISGGAGELFF.

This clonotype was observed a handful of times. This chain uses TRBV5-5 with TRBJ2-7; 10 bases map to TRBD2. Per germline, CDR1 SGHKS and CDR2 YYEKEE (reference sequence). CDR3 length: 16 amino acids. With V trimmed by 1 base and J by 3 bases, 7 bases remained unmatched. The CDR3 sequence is CASSLPGTSVYYEQYF. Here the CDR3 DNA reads TGTGCCAGCAGCTTGCCCGGGACTAGCGTCTACTACGAGCAGTACTTC.

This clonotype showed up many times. CDR3 loop: CASSGAGTGYNEQFF. CDR3 nucleotides: TGTGCCAGCAGTGGCGCCGGGACAGGCTACAATGAGCAGTTCTTC. The chain has TRBV28 and TRBJ2-1; 8 bases agree with TRBD1. Trimming removed 5 bases from V and 3 bases from J; junction bases left unmatched: 6. Germline lookup yields CDR1 MDHEN and CDR2 SYDVKM. This CDR3 is 15 amino acids long.

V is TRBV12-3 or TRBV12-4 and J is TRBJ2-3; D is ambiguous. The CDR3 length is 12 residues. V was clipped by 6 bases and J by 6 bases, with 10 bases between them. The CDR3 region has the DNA TGTGCCAGCAGCCTCCTAGTTGATACGCAGTATTTT. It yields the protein CASSLLVDTQYF.

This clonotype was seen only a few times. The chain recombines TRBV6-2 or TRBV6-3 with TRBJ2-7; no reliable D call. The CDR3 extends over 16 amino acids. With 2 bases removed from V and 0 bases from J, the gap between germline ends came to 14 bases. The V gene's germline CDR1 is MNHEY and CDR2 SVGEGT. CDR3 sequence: CASSYISRGSSYEQYF. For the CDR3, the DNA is TGTGCCAGCAGTTACATTTCCCGTGGCAGCTCCTACGAGCAGTACTTC.

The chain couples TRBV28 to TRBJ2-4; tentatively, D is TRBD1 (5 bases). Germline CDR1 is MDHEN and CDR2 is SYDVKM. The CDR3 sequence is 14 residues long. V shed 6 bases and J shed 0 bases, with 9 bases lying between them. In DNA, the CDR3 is TGTGCCAGCAGGCAGGGATCAGCCAAAAACATTCAGTACTTC. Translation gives CASRQGSAKNIQYF.

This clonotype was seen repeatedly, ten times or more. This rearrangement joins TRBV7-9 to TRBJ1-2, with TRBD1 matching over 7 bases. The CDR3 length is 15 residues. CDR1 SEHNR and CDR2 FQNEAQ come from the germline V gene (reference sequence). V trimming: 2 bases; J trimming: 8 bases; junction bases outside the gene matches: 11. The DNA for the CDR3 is TGTGCCAGCAGCTTATTGTCGCAGGGGGAAGACGGCTACACCTTC. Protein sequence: CASSLLSQGEDGYTF.

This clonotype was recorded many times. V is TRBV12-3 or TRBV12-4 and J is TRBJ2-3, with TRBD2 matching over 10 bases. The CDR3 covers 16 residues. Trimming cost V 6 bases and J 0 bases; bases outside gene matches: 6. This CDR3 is CASSRYSGGSTDTQYF. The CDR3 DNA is TGTGCCAGCAGCCGATATAGCGGGGGGAGCACAGATACGCAGTATTTT.

The CDR3 protein is CASRGRPTGELFF. In DNA, the CDR3 is TGTGCCAGCAGGGGCCGGCCCACCGGGGAGCTGTTTTTT. This chain uses TRBV2 with TRBJ2-2; D remains unclear. Trimming removed 6 bases from V and 4 bases from J, with 9 bases in between. Germline V gene lookup returns CDR1 SNHLY and CDR2 FYNNEI. The CDR3 consists of 13 residues. Full variable domain (missing parts from reference TRBV2 and TRBJ2-2): EPEVTQTPSHQVTQMGQEVILRCVPISNHLYFYWYRQILGQKVEFLVSFYNNEISEKSEIFDDQFSVERPDGSNFTLKIRSTKLEDSAMYFCASRGRPTGELFFGEGSRLTVL.